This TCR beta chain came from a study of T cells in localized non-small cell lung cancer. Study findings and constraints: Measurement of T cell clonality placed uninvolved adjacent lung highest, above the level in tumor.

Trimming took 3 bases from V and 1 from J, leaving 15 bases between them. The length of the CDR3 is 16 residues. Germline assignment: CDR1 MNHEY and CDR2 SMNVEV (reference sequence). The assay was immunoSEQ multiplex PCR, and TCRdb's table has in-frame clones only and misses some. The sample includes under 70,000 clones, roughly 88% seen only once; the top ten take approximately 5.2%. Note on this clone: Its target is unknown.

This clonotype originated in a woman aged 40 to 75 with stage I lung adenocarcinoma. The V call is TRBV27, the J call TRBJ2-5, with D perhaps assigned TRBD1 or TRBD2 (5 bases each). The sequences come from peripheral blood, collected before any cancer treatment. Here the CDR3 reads CASSFMGPTSQETQYF. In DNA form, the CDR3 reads TGTGCCAGCAGTTTTATGGGACCGACCTCCCAAGAGACCCAGTACTTC.